This T cell receptor beta chain was identified during a study of cytomegalovirus exposure and HLA in healthy donors. General study findings and limits: An analysis that came later showed most CMV-associated TCR beta chains appearing HLA-restricted. Rare TCR sequences dominated, though some public TCRs recurred in many donors.

The PCR employed 60 Vbeta primers together with 13 Jbeta primers. Using immunoSEQ multiplex PCR, the repertoire was profiled, and TCRdb retains in-frame clones only, with some absent. The data show some 130,000 clones, with around three quarters seen just once and 2.5% to 3% held by the top ten. About this clone: Its antigen is not known.

The CDR3 sequence is 16 residues long. CDR1 SGHNT and CDR2 YENEEA come from the germline V gene. The J segment lost 7 bases and the V segment lost 5 bases, leaving 14 bases of the junction unmatched. The V gene is TRBV11-3, the J gene TRBJ2-1, with TRBD2 matching over 7 bases. Sequences were obtained from PBMCs. This receptor was taken from a man aged 25-45 years in good health and CMV-seronegative. CDR3 sequence: CASSTGTSARGNEQFF. Here the CDR3 DNA reads TGTGCCAGCAGCACAGGAACTAGCGCTAGAGGTAATGAGCAGTTCTTC.